This TCR beta chain comes out of a study of blood T cell repertoires in COVID-19. Study overall: The study drew acute and convalescent COVID-19 samples from the United States, Italy and Spain.

Measured with immunoSEQ multiplex PCR; TCRdb has only the in-frame clones, and not every one. The repertoire holds about 420,000 clones, approximately 90% seen once, with 0.7% to 1% in the top ten. The CDR3 contains 14 residues. The germline CDR1 and CDR2 sequences are SGHNT and YENEEA. Trimming removed 0 bases from V and 5 bases from J, with 10 bases in between. The receptor's source is a man younger than 35 with COVID-19, enrolled during active disease. The sample was peripheral blood. The gene calls are TRBV11-3 and TRBJ1-1; D uncertain. The CDR3 loop is CASSLDLAGTEAFF. CDR3 in DNA: TGTGCCAGCAGCTTAGACCTAGCGGGAACTGAAGCTTTCTTT.